A selection of T cell receptor beta chains follows, all from one sample in a study of T cell repertoires in enteric fever. TCRdb independently ran MiXCR on the reads; one entry per CDR3 protein. The data show 1,300 to 1,500 distinct CDR3 sequences, under 40% seen once. Material for sequencing was CCR7- CD38- CD4+ T cells from PBMCs. These TCRs come from a human donor with Salmonella enteric fever, either typhoid or paratyphoid (not recorded which). Each CDR3 is given with its conserved first and last residue. Size is stated for part of the rows, as once, few or many counts, or as a class when the clone is expanded.

v_call clone_size cdr3_aa
TRBV21-1 . CASSRDRERDTQYF
TRBV7-7 few CASSLTQGSTGELFF
TRBV5-1 . CASSLGDIAGQPQHF
TRBV21-1 medium-sized CASSAFQQYF
TRBV6-1 large CASRLANTGELFF
TRBV5-1 . CASRGGTAVEKLFF
TRBV5-1 . CASSGGQGKETQYF
TRBV10-3 . CAISEGSRGRSSGANVLTF
TRBV10-2 medium-sized CATRTSGTYEQYF
TRBV18 . CASSPRRENEQFF
TRBV10-3 few CAISEWETQYF
TRBV18 . CASSPQTGKGEAFF
TRBV29-1 medium-sized CSVGTPNTGELFF
TRBV5-1 medium-sized CASSLGQTGEAFF
TRBV10-1 . CASSDGGGYTF
TRBV5-1 . CASSSGQGVRADTQYF
TRBV9 . CASSVGLAGPPEQFF
TRBV14 medium-sized CASSQDWGDTEAFF
TRBV7-3 medium-sized CASSLVRATEGVQFF
TRBV10-3 medium-sized CAISDSGRRSYNEQFF
TRBV18 few CASSLTGTGDNSPLHF
TRBV6-2/TRBV6-3 medium-sized CASSYSSSYGYTF
TRBV11-1 . CASSPPSSYNEQFF
TRBV19 large CASRLRVLVGELFF
TRBV18 . CASSPSLNEQFF
TRBV14 . CASGPLGDTDTQYF
TRBV29-1 . CSVSGTWGLYEQYF
TRBV21-1 large CASSNLGLAEGTDTQYF
TRBV5-1 . CASTDPGGDSYEQYF
TRBV28 large CASSPNWQLGYEQYF
TRBV7-7 medium-sized CASSLAGLADNEQFF
TRBV5-1 medium-sized CASSLALAGSNEQFF
TRBV18 few CASSPGTGVADTQYF
TRBV19 large CASAGPNTGELFF
TRBV5-1 . CASSLGVGPQETQYF
TRBV7-3 medium-sized CASSLTGEGDEQFF
TRBV7-9 few CASSSGHNQPQHF
TRBV5-1 medium-sized CASGTAQETQYF
TRBV5-1 large CASSLYSGGNSDTQYF
TRBV5-1 medium-sized CASSDRDRGLYEQYF
TRBV29-1 . CSGGQGESTDTQYF
TRBV5-1 . CASHPGHANYGYTF
TRBV18 . CASSPKETQYF
TRBV7-9 . CASRGRVFSEAFF
TRBV5-1 . CASSWRESYNEQFF
TRBV27 . CASSFSLDPYEQYF
TRBV5-1 few CASRLFGSSYEQYF
TRBV5-1 . CASSSAGSGANVLTF
TRBV7-8 once CASNLYRAQYQETQYF
TRBV18 . CASSPGLGKRAKNIQYF
TRBV29-1 few CSVSGTGGLYEQYF
TRBV5-3 large CARSRTKFRILSNQPQHF
TRBV18 . CASSPPTSGLRIGSNEQFF
TRBV7-3 . CASSLSGTTGELFF
TRBV7-9 . CASSLDTAGLAEYEQYF
TRBV18 . CASSPSREQFF
TRBV11-3 few CASSFGLAGVSDTQYF
TRBV5-1 large CASSLTSAPGYEQFF